Below, 23 T cell receptor beta chains from the same sample are listed, as sequenced in a study of shared clonotypes between healthy human individuals. Sequencing was performed with immunoSEQ multiplex PCR; in TCRdb, only in-frame clones are kept and a portion is missing. The sample has 400,000 to 600,000 clones; about 96% are singletons. The specimen was naive CD4+ T cells sorted from blood. Indicated subset: CD45RA+ positively selected. These receptors were taken from a woman aged 25 to 39 in good health.

The chain links TRBV14 to TRBJ1-4; a possible D gene is TRBD1 (6 bases). Germline V CDR1 and CDR2: SGHDN, FVKESK. CDR3 length: 15 amino acids. V was clipped by 0 bases and J by 6 bases, with 11 bases between them. The CDR3 DNA follows: TGTGCCAGCAGCCAAGAGAGGGGGAGTCATGAAAAACTGTTTTTT. Its translation: CASSQERGSHEKLFF.

The genes are TRBV4-1 and TRBJ1-4; TRBD1 agrees at 9 bases. The junction had 6 bases not matched to a gene; V was cut back by 3 bases and J by 7 bases. The CDR3 contains 15 residues. Germline loops: CDR1 MGHRA, CDR2 YSYEKL. The CDR3 sequence is CASSHPGQGTEKLFF. The CDR3 DNA sequence: TGCGCCAGCAGCCACCCGGGACAGGGAACTGAAAAACTGTTTTTT.

The chain uses TRBV30 and TRBJ1-2, with D perhaps matching TRBD1 (5 bases). This CDR3 has 15 amino acids. Germline CDR1 and CDR2: GTSNPN and SVGIG (reference sequence). Trimming left V 0 bases short and J 4 bases short, with 15 bases between. Here the CDR3 DNA reads TGTGCCTGGAGTGTACAGAGGGGAGAAGGCTATGGCTACACCTTC. Its translation: CAWSVQRGEGYGYTF.

This clone was seen once. The rearrangement joins TRBV6-4 to TRBJ2-2; a possible D gene is TRBD2 (6 bases). Germline loops: CDR1 MRHNA, CDR2 SNTAGT. The CDR3 loop spans 18 amino acids. Deletions cut 3 bases from V and 5 bases from J, with 22 bases between. The CDR3 here is CASSDAAGRMIKTGELFF. CDR3 in DNA: TGTGCCAGCAGTGATGCGGCAGGGAGGATGATCAAGACCGGGGAGCTGTTTTTT.

This chain uses TRBV11-1 with TRBJ2-7; TRBD1 matches at 8 bases. The V segment lost 5 bases and the J segment 3 bases; nucleotides outside the gene matches: 6. This CDR3 is built from 14 residues. CDR1 SGHAT and CDR2 FQDESV come from the germline V gene (reference sequence). The CDR3 coding sequence is TGTGCCAGCAGCCCCTGGGACAGGCTCTACGAGCAGTACTTC. Residues: CASSPWDRLYEQYF.

V gene TRBV6-5 combines with J gene TRBJ2-7; TRBD2 agrees at 14 bases. Germline values: CDR1 MNHEY, CDR2 SVGAGI. The V gene end was trimmed by 0 bases and the J gene end by 6 bases; junction bases not matched to a gene: 1. This CDR3 has 15 residues. For the CDR3, the DNA is TGTGCCAGCAGTTACTCGGGACTAGCGGGAGTCGAGCAGTACTTC. Amino acid sequence: CASSYSGLAGVEQYF.

This chain uses TRBV6-5 with TRBJ1-1, with no clear D. Trimming cost V 8 bases and J 4 bases, with 20 bases left between them. The germline V gene has CDR1 MNHEY and CDR2 SVGAGI. The length of the CDR3 is 15 residues. CDR3 DNA sequence: TGTGCCAGCCAGGTTGGGTCAACCGTGGGCACTGAAGCTTTCTTT. Its translation is CASQVGSTVGTEAFF.

The chain joins TRBV2 to TRBJ1-4; 9 bases agree with TRBD1. Germline V gives CDR1 SNHLY, CDR2 FYNNEI. Trimming took 4 bases from V and 3 from J; bases not matched to a gene: 6. The CDR3 consists of 16 residues. The CDR3 region has the DNA TGTGCCAGCAGTGTCCACAGGGGGCGAGCTAATGAAAAACTGTTTTTT. Its translation: CASSVHRGRANEKLFF.

The chain couples TRBV2 to TRBJ2-3; D is uncertain. Per the germline V gene, CDR1 is SNHLY and CDR2 is FYNNEI. This CDR3 has 14 amino acids. The V end lost 3 bases, the J end lost 0 bases, and 7 bases lay between the germline ends. The CDR3: CASSDYLSTDTQYF. The CDR3 nucleotides read TGTGCCAGCAGTGACTACCTTAGCACAGATACGCAGTATTTT.

The chain links TRBV28 to TRBJ1-1, with D possibly TRBD1 on 6 matching bases. The germline V gene has CDR1 MDHEN and CDR2 SYDVKM. The CDR3 is 14 amino acids. The ends were cut back, 5 bases at V and 6 bases at J, with 16 bases in the middle. CDR3 sequence reads: CASSLNRVLAEAFF. The CDR3 DNA follows: TGTGCCAGCAGTCTTAACAGGGTATTGGCTGAAGCTTTCTTT.

The CDR3 coding sequence is TGCGCCAGCAGCCGACTTAGCGGGAGGGTCGACGAGCAGTACTTC. As protein: CASSRLSGRVDEQYF. The chain recombines TRBV4-1 with TRBJ2-7; TRBD2 aligns across 11 bases. Trimming at V came to 4 bases and at J to 5 bases, leaving 7 bases not matched to a gene. This CDR3 region has 15 residues. Germline CDR1 and CDR2: MGHRA and YSYEKL.

The J gene is TRBJ1-3, the V gene TRBV5-4; D may be TRBD1 (5 bases). V was shortened by 4 bases and J by 0 bases, with 11 bases between the two germline ends. The CDR3 has 15 residues. The V gene's germline CDR1 is SGHNT and CDR2 YYREEE (reference sequence). The CDR3 sequence: CASSRDSLSGNTIYF. The CDR3 bases are TGTGCCAGCAGCCGAGACAGCCTCTCTGGAAACACCATATATTTT.

The chain couples TRBV7-8 to TRBJ2-3, with 10 positions matching TRBD2. This CDR3 comprises 20 residues. The germline V gene has CDR1 SGHVS and CDR2 FQNEAQ. Trimming at V came to 2 bases and at J to 5 bases, leaving 19 bases not matched to a gene. The CDR3 region is CASSLWVTGTSEEGGDTQYF. The CDR3, as DNA: TGTGCCAGCAGCTTATGGGTAACCGGGACTAGCGAGGAAGGGGGAGATACGCAGTATTTT.

The chain employs TRBV6-5 and TRBJ1-2; D unclear. In germline, CDR1 is MNHEY, CDR2 SVGAGI. The CDR3 runs to 13 residues. V was cut by 2 bases and J by 6 bases, with 10 bases left in between. In nucleotides, the CDR3 is TGTGCCAGCAGTTACGGCAGGTGGGATGGCTACACCTTC. Protein: CASSYGRWDGYTF.

The chain is built from TRBV29-1 and TRBJ2-3; 13 bases are shared with TRBD2. The CDR3 runs to 16 residues. Germline V gives CDR1 SQVTM, CDR2 ANQGSEA. V dropped 4 bases and J dropped 3; count of bases not matched to a gene: 7. CDR3 region: CSVAELAGGSTDTQYF. As DNA, the CDR3 is TGCAGCGTTGCGGAACTAGCGGGAGGGTCAACAGATACGCAGTATTTT.

The chain couples TRBV5-4 to TRBJ2-1; D uncertain. Germline CDR1 SGHNT, CDR2 YYREEE (reference sequence). CDR3 length: 15 residues. The V and J ends lost 2 bases and 3 bases respectively, with 12 bases between them. In DNA, the CDR3 is TGTGCCAGCAGCTTTAAGGAATTCAACTACAATGAGCAGTTCTTC. It encodes CASSFKEFNYNEQFF.

V and J are TRBV7-9 and TRBJ2-7; D unresolved. V lost 5 bases and J lost 2, with 7 bases in between. This CDR3 is 12 amino acids long. Germline values: CDR1 SEHNR, CDR2 FQNEAQ (reference sequence). CDR3 amino acids: CASSLTTYEQYF. The CDR3, as DNA: TGTGCCAGCAGCCTGACAACCTACGAGCAGTACTTC.

The J gene is TRBJ2-1, the V gene TRBV2; TRBD2 agrees at 8 bases. V shed 4 bases, J shed 10 bases, and the junction held 3 bases outside the gene matches. The CDR3 is 12 amino acids. From germline, CDR1 is SNHLY and CDR2 FYNNEI. CDR3 region: CASSGTSPEQFF. The CDR3 DNA follows: TGTGCCAGCAGTGGGACTAGCCCCGAGCAGTTCTTC.

The V call is TRBV6-5, the J call TRBJ2-7, with D maybe TRBD2 (6 bases). The CDR3 covers 15 residues. V lost 2 bases and J lost 0, with 11 bases in between. The germline V gene encodes CDR1 MNHEY and CDR2 SVGAGI. For the CDR3, the DNA is TGTGCCAGCAGTTACCGCGGGAAGAGCTCCTACGAGCAGTACTTC. Its translation: CASSYRGKSSYEQYF.

This clone was seen a few times. The chain employs TRBV6-6 and TRBJ1-3; possible D gene TRBD1, 5 bases. Trimming shortened V by 8 bases and J by 7 bases, and 15 bases separated the two germline ends. The CDR3 has 13 residues. Looked up from germline, CDR1 is MNHNY and CDR2 is SVGAGI (reference sequence). CDR3 loop: CASVGGGSNTIYF. The CDR3, as DNA: TGTGCCAGCGTCGGTGGGGGTAGTAACACCATATATTTT.

About this clone itself: This CDR3 is also generated by other DNA sequences in the sample. This CDR3 reads CASSPRLAGGDTQYF. For the CDR3, the DNA is TGTGCCAGCAGTCCAAGACTAGCGGGAGGAGATACGCAGTATTTT. The chain uses TRBV28 and TRBJ2-3; the match to TRBD2 covers 13 bases. The V gene end was trimmed by 5 bases and the J gene end by 5 bases; junction bases not matched to a gene: 4. Germline loops: CDR1 MDHEN, CDR2 SYDVKM. The CDR3 totals 15 residues.

The rearrangement joins TRBV5-4 to TRBJ2-1; a weak D match, TRBD1 (6 bases). The CDR3 is made up of 15 amino acids. The V end lost 4 bases, the J end lost 6 bases, and 17 bases lay between the germline ends. Germline CDR1 is SGHNT and CDR2 is YYREEE (reference sequence). CDR3 in DNA: TGTGCCAGCAGCAAGACAGGAAGCTCCGGCAATGAGCAGTTCTTC. Amino acid sequence: CASSKTGSSGNEQFF. Full variable domain (remainder filled in from reference TRBV5-4 and TRBJ2-1): ETGVTQSPTHLIKTRGQQVTLRCSSQSGHNTVSWYQQALGQGPQFIFQYYREEENGRGNFPPRFSGLQFPNYSSELNVNALELDDSALYLCASSKTGSSGNEQFFGPGTRLTVL.

This sequence joins TRBV15 and TRBJ1-2, with 11 bases lining up with TRBD1. This CDR3 contains 19 residues. From germline, CDR1 is LNHNV and CDR2 YYDKDF (reference sequence). J gave up 4 bases and V 0 bases, and 13 bases lay outside the gene matches. The CDR3 sequence: CATSRDEWPGQGVVYGYTF. CDR3 nucleotide sequence: TGTGCCACCAGCAGAGATGAGTGGCCGGGACAGGGGGTCGTCTATGGCTACACCTTC.